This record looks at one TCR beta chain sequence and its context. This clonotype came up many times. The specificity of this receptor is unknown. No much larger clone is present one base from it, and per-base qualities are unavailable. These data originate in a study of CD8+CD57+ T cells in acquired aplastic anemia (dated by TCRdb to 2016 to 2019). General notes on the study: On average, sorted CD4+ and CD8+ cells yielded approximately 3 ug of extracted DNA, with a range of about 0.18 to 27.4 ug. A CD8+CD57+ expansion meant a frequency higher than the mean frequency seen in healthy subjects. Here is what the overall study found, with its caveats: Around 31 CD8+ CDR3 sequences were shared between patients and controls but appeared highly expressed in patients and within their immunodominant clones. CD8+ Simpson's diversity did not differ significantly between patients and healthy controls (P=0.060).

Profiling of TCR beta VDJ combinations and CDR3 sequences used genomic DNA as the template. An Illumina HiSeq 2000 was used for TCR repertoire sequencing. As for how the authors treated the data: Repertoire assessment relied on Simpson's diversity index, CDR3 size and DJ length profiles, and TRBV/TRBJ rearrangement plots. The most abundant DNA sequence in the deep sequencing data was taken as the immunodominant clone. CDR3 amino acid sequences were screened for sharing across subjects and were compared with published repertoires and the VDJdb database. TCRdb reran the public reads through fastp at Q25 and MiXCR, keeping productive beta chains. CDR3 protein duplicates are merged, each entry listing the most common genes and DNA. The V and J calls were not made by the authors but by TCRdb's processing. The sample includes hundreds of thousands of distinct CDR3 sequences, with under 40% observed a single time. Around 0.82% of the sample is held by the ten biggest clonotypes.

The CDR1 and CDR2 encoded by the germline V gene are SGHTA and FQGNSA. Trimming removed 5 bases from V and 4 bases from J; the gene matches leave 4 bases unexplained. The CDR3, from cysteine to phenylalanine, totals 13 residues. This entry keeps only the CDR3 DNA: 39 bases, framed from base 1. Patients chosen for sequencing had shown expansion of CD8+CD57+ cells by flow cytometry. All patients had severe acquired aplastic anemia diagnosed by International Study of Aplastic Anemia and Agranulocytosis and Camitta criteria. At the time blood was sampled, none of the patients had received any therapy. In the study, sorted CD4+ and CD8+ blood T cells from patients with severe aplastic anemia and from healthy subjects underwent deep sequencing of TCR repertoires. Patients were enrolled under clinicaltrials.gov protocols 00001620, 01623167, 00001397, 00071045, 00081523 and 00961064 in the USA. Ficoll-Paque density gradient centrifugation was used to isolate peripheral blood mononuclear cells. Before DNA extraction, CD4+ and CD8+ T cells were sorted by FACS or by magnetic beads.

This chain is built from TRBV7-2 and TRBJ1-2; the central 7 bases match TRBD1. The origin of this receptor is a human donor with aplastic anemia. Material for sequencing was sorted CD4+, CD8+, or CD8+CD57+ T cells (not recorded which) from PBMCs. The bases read TGTGCCAGCAGCAACGACAGGGCCTATGGCTACACCTTC. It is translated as CASSNDRAYGYTF.